This T cell receptor beta chain was recovered during a study of blood T cells in healthy people across ages. Findings and limits, study-wide: The long-lived group displayed more naive CD4+ cells, plus higher diversity, than the aged donors did. Estimates of diversity drawn from one million T cells were considered underestimates.

Sample-barcoded 5' priming and a J-beta primer mix drove a second PCR of 7 to 11 cycles. TCRdb passed the 5' RACE reads through MiXCR, listing each CDR3 protein once. Among 550,000 to 800,000 distinct CDR3 sequences listed, about 30% were seen once. The germline V gene encodes CDR1 DFQATT and CDR2 SNEGSKA (reference sequence). The CDR3 loop spans 14 amino acids. As concerns this clonotype: Its cognate antigen is unknown. With a much larger clone just one base away, this may be a read error.

The chain uses TRBV20-1 and TRBJ1-5; TRBD1 might be the D (6 bases). Sequenced sample: blood. The clonotype was recovered from a woman of 80 years or more in good health. The CDR3 reads CGAKQGNSNQPQHF. The CDR3 nucleotides are TGCGGTGCTAAACAGGGAAATAGCAATCAGCCCCAGCATTTT.